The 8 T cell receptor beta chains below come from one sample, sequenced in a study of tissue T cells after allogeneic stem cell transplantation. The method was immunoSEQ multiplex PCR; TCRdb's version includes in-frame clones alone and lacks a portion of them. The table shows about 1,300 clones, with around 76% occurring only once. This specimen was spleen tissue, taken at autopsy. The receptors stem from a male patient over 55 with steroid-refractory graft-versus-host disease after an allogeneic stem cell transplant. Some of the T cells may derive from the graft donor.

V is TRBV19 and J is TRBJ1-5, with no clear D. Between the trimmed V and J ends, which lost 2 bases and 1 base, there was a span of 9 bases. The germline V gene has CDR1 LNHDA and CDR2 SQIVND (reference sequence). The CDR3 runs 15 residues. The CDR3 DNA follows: TGTGCCAGTAGTATAAGTTTAGGGAGCAATCAGCCCCAGCATTTT. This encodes CASSISLGSNQPQHF.

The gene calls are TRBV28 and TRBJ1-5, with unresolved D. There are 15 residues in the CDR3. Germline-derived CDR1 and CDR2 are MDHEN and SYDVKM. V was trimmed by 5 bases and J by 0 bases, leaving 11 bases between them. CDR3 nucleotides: TGTGCCAGCAGTCAAACGTCTGGTAGCAATCAGCCCCAGCATTTT. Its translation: CASSQTSGSNQPQHF.

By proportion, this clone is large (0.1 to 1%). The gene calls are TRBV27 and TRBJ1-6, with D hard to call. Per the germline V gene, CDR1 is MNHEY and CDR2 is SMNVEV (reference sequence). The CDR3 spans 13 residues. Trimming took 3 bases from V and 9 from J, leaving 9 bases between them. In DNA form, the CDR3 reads TGTGCCAGCAGTTTGGATTTTGGTTCACCCCTCCACTTT. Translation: CASSLDFGSPLHF.

The CDR3 is CATSRERDSSMAQYF. In nucleotides, the CDR3 is TGTGCCACCAGCAGAGAGAGGGACAGCTCAATGGCCCAGTACTTC. The genes are TRBV15 and TRBJ2-5; 7 positions match TRBD1. With V trimmed by 0 bases and J by 9 bases, 10 bases remained unmatched. Germline V gene lookup returns CDR1 LNHNV and CDR2 YYDKDF (reference sequence). This CDR3 contains 15 residues.

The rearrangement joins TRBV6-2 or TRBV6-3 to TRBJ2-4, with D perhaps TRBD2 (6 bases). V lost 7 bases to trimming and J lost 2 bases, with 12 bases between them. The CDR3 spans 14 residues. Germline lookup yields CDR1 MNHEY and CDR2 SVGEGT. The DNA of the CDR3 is TGTGCCAGCATCCCCGGCGGGACCAAAAACATTCAGTACTTC. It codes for CASIPGGTKNIQYF.

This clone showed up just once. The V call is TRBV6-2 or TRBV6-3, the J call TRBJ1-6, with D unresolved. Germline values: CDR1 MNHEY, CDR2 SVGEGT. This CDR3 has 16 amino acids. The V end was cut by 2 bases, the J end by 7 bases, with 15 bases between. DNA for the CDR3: TGTGCCAGCAGTTACGCTACACGGGGTACAAATTCACCCCTCCACTTT. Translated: CASSYATRGTNSPLHF.

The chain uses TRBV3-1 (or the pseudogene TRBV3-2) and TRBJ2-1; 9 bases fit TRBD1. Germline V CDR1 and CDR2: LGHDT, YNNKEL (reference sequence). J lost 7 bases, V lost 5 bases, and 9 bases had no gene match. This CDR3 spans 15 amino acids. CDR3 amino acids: CASSWRGQGINEQFF. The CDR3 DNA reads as TGTGCCAGCAGCTGGCGGGGACAGGGCATAAATGAGCAGTTCTTC.

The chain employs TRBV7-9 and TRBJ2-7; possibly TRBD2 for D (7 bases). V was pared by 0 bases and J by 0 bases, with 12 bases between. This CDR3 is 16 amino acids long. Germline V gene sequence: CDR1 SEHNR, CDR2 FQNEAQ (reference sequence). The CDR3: CASSLAAGHGSYEQYF. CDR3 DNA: TGTGCCAGCAGCTTAGCAGCGGGACACGGCTCCTACGAGCAGTACTTC.